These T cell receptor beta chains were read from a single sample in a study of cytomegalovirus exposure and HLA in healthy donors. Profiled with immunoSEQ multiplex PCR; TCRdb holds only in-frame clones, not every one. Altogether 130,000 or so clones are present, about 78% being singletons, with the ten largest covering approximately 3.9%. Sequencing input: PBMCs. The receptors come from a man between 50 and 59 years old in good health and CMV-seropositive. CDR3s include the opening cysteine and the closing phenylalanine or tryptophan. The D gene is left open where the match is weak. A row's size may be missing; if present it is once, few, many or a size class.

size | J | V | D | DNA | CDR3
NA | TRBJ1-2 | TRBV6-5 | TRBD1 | TGTGCCAGCAGTTACTCGGGACAGGGGAACTATGGCTACACCTTC | CASSYSGQGNYGYTF
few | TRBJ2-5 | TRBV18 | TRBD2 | TGTGCCAGCTCTAGCGGGATACAAGAGACCCAGTACTTC | CASSSGIQETQYF
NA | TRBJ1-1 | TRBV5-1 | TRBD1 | TGCGCCAGCAGCTTGGAACCGGGACAGTATTCTCGAGACACTGAAGCTTTCTTT | CASSLEPGQYSRDTEAFF
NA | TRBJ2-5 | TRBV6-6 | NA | TGTGCCAGCAGACTCCAACAAGAGACCCAGTACTTC | CASRLQQETQYF
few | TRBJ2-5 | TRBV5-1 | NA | TGTGCCAGCAGCTTGGGGCGAACAGGGCAAGAGACCCAGTACTTC | CASSLGRTGQETQYF
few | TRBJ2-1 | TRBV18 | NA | TGTGCCAGCTCACCCCAGCAGGCAGGGACATTTTCGGGGAATGAGCAGTTCTTC | CASSPQQAGTFSGNEQFF
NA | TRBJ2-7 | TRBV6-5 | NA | TGTGCCAGCAGACTCCGGGGTTTAGGAACCTACGAGCAGTACTTC | CASRLRGLGTYEQYF
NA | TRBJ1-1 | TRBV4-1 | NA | TGCGCCAGCAGCCAAGAGGGTTCCAGGGGCAGGGGAGCTTTCTTT | CASSQEGSRGRGAFF
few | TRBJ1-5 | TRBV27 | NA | TGTGCCAGCAGTTTACAGGGCAATCAGCCCCAGCATTTT | CASSLQGNQPQHF
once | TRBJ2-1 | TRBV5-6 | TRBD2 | TGTGCCAGCAGCAACACCCTCGCGGGAGAGGTTGAGAATGAGCAGTTCTTC | CASSNTLAGEVENEQFF
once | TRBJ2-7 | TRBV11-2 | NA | TGTGCCAGCAGCTTAGCAATCCTTCGGGGGACCTACGAGCAGTACTTC | CASSLAILRGTYEQYF
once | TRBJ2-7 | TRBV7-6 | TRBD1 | TGTGCCAGCAGCGGACAGGTTTGGGACGAGCAGTACTTC | CASSGQVWDEQYF
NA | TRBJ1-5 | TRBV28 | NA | TGTGCCAGCAGTTTACCTCAGGGTACGGGCAATCAGCCCCAGCATTTT | CASSLPQGTGNQPQHF
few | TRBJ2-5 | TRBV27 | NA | TGTGCCAGCAGTCCAACCGCCCCGACAGGTCAAGAGACCCAGTACTTC | CASSPTAPTGQETQYF
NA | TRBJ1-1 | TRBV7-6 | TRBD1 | TGTGCCAGCAGCTTGATGGCAGGGGGCCTGAACACTGAAGCTTTCTTT | CASSLMAGGLNTEAFF
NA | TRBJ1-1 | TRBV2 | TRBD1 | TGTGCCAGCAGCCCGACAGGGTACGCTGAAGCTTTCTTT | CASSPTGYAEAFF
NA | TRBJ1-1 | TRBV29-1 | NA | TGCAGCGTTACCAAGGACTGGCCCCGGACTGAAGCTTTCTTT | CSVTKDWPRTEAFF
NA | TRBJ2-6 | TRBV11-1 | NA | TGTGCCAGCAGCCGGATAGGGGGATCTGGGGCCAACGTCCTGACTTTC | CASSRIGGSGANVLTF
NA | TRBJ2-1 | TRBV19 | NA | TGTGCCAGTAAAGCTAGCCGGTACTCCTACAATGAGCAGTTCTTC | CASKASRYSYNEQFF
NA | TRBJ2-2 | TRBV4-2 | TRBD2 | TGTGCCAGCAGCCAAGATGGGAGGGCCAGCGGCGGCGGGGAGCTGTTTTTT | CASSQDGRASGGGELFF
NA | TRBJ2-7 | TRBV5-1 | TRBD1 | TGCGCCAGCATCCCCGGGACAGGCCGGTACGAGCAGTACTTC | CASIPGTGRYEQYF
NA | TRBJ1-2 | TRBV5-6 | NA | TGTGCCAGCAGCTCAGGCGGGGCTCCCTATGGCTACACCTTC | CASSSGGAPYGYTF
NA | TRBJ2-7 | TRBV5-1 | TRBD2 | TGCGCCAGCAGCTTGGGGACTAGCAGCTACGAGCAGTACTTC | CASSLGTSSYEQYF
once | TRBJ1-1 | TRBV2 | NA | TGTGCCAGCAGTGACCGGTCGCAGAACACTGAAGCTTTCTTT | CASSDRSQNTEAFF
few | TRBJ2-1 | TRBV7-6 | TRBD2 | TGTGCCAGCAGCAAGCTAAGCGGGGGCTTTGGGGCCAATGAGCAGTTCTTC | CASSKLSGGFGANEQFF
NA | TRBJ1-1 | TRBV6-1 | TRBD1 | TGTGCCAGCTTTCGGGACAGTAATATGAACACTGAAGCTTTCTTT | CASFRDSNMNTEAFF
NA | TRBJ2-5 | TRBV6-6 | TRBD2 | TGTGCCAGCAGCGCTAGCGGGAGTGAGCAAGGGGCCCAGTACTTC | CASSASGSEQGAQYF
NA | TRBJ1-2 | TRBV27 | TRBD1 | TGTGCCAGCAGTTCTCCGGACAGGAATCACGTCTACACCTTC | CASSSPDRNHVYTF
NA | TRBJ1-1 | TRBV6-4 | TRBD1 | TGTGCCAGCAAAACAGGGGGTAGTCCCGACACTGAAGCTTTCTTT | CASKTGGSPDTEAFF
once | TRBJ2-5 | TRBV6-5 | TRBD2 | TGTGCCAGCCAGCCTCAACTAGCGGGATGGGAGACCCAGTACTTC | CASQPQLAGWETQYF
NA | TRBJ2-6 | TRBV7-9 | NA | TGTGCCACTGGGGGGTGGTCTGGGGCCAACGTCCTGACTTTC | CATGGWSGANVLTF
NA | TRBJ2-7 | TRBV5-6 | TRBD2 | TGTGCCAGCAGCTTGGAGGGGACTAGAGCGGGCGAGCAGTACTTC | CASSLEGTRAGEQYF
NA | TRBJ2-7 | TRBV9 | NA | TGTGCCAGCAGCGTAGGGCCCTCGCCCACCTACGAGCAGTACTTC | CASSVGPSPTYEQYF
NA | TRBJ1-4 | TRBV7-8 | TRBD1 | TGTGCCAGCAGTCCAGACAGGGGGCGAAGGGAAAAACTGTTTTTT | CASSPDRGRREKLFF
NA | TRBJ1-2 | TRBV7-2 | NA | TGTGCCAGCAGCTTAGAAGGCGGTGATGGCTACACCTTC | CASSLEGGDGYTF
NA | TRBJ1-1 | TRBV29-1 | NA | TGCAGCGTCCCTAGGGCGGGGAACACTGAAGCTTTCTTT | CSVPRAGNTEAFF
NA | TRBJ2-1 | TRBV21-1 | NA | TGTGCCAGCAGCAAAGCGGGACAGGGGCCGTTCTTC | CASSKAGQGPFF
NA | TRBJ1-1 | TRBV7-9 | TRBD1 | TGTGCCAGCAGCTCTCACCCTGGACAGGGGAGGATCATGAACACTGAAGCTTTCTTT | CASSSHPGQGRIMNTEAFF
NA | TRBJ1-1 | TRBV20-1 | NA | TGCAGTGCGAGAGGACAGTTTGAAGCTTTCTTT | CSARGQFEAFF
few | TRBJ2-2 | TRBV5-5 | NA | TGTGCCAGCAGCTTGGATAGGAACACCGGGGAGCTGTTTTTT | CASSLDRNTGELFF
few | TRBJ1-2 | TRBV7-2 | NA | TGTGCCAGCAGCTCCCCTCCTCCGCGAACCTATGGCTACACCTTC | CASSSPPPRTYGYTF
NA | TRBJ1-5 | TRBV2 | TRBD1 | TGTGCCAGCAGTGGACAGGGCGGTCAGCCCCAGCATTTT | CASSGQGGQPQHF
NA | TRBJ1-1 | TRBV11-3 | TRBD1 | TGTGCCAGCAGCGCGGGACAGGGGAACACTGAAGCTTTCTTT | CASSAGQGNTEAFF
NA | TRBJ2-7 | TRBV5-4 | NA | TGTGCCAGCAGCTTTGGGACACGCCCCTACGAGCAGTACTTC | CASSFGTRPYEQYF
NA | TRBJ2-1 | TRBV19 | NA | TGTGCCAGTAGTATGGCGACTCGTGGTGGTAGCTCCTACAATGAGCAGTTCTTC | CASSMATRGGSSYNEQFF
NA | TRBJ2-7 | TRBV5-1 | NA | TGCGCCAGCAGCTTGGCGGCAGGCCGTTACGAGCAGTACTTC | CASSLAAGRYEQYF
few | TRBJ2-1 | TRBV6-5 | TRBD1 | TGTGCCAGCAGTATTCGGGACAGGGGGCTCGGGGAGCAGTTCTTC | CASSIRDRGLGEQFF
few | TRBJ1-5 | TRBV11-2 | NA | TGTGCCAGCAGCTTCAATAGCAATCAGCCCCAGCATTTT | CASSFNSNQPQHF
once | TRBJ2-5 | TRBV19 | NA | TGTGCCAGTAGTGTGACTAGGGCTCAAGAGACCCAGTACTTC | CASSVTRAQETQYF
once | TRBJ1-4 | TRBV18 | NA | TGTGCCAGCTCAGTACAGGGCACAACTAATGAAAAACTGTTTTTT | CASSVQGTTNEKLFF
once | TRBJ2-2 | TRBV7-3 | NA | TGTGCCAGCAGCCCTCCGGGACACGAGAACACCGGGGAGCTGTTTTTT | CASSPPGHENTGELFF
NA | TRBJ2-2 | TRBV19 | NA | TGTGCCAGTAGTATATGGCAGTACACCGGGGAGCTGTTTTTT | CASSIWQYTGELFF
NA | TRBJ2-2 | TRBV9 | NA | TGTGCCAGCAGCGTATCGTCCCGGAACACCGGGGAGCTGTTTTTT | CASSVSSRNTGELFF
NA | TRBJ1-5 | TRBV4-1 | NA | TGCGCCAGCAGCCAAGACACAGGCCGTAGCAATCAGCCCCAGCATTTT | CASSQDTGRSNQPQHF
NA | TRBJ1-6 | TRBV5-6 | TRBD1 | TGTGCCAGCAGCTTGGTAGGGGGCGGTTCACCCCTCCACTTT | CASSLVGGGSPLHF